This note documents a single T cell receptor (beta chain) sequence. This sample was taken from a study of blood T cell repertoires in COVID-19. As for the study in general: The United States, Italy and Spain supplied acute and convalescent COVID-19 samples. Sample material is recorded as cDNA or gDNA derived from T cells, B-cell-depleted T cells, or PBMCs.

CDR1 is KGHSH and CDR2 is LQKENI in the germline V gene. V lost 3 bases to trimming and J lost 7 bases, with 12 bases between them. The CDR3 loop spans 13 amino acids. Original handling: Reference gene primer amplification gave estimated nucleated cell counts. Sequencing was performed with immunoSEQ multiplex PCR; in TCRdb, only in-frame clones are kept and a portion is missing. V, J and clone size derive from that table, while D and trimming were established from the DNA sequence. The profile covers roughly 260,000 clones, with more than 65% appearing a single time and roughly 3.1% taken by the ten largest.

V and J are TRBV18 and TRBJ1-2, with D possibly being TRBD1 (6 bases). Sequencing used peripheral blood. The clonotype was recovered from a woman in her late teens or twenties with acute or convalescent COVID-19. Here the CDR3 DNA reads TGTGCCAGCTCACCCGCCTCCAGGGGTGGCTACACCTTC. Translated: CASSPASRGGYTF.